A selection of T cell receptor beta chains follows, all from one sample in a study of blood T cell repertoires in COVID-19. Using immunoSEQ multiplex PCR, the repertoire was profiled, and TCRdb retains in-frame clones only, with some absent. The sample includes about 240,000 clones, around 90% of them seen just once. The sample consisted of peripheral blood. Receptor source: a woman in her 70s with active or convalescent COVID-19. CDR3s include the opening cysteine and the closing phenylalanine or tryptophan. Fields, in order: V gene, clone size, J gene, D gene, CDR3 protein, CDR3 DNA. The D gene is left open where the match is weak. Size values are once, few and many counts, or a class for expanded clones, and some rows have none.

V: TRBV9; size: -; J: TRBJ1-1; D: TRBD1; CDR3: CASSVTGGGNTEAFF; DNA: TGTGCCAGCAGCGTGACAGGGGGTGGGAACACTGAAGCTTTCTTT
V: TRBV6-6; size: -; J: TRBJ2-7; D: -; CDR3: CASRLARGAYEQYF; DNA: TGTGCCAGCAGACTAGCGAGGGGGGCCTACGAGCAGTACTTC
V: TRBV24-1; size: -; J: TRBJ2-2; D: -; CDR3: CATSDLPGHSRAGELFF; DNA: TGTGCCACCAGTGATTTACCAGGCCATTCAAGAGCCGGGGAGCTGTTTTTT
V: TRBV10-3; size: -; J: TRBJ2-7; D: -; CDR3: CAISLRFEQYF; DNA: TGTGCCATCAGTCTCCGGTTCGAGCAGTACTTC
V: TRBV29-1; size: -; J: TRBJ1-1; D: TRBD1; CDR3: CSGYRGGSEAFF; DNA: TGCAGCGGTTACAGGGGAGGATCTGAAGCTTTCTTT
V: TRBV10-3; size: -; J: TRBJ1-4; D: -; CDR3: CAISERGSDEKLFF; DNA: TGTGCCATCAGTGAGCGGGGGTCTGATGAAAAACTGTTTTTT
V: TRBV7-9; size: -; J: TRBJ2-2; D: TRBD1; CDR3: CASSQAGGDTGELFF; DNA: TGTGCCAGCAGCCAGGCAGGGGGTGACACCGGGGAGCTGTTTTTT
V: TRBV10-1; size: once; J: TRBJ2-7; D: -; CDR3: CASSESTGFSYEQYF; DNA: TGCGCCAGCAGTGAGTCGACAGGTTTTTCCTACGAGCAGTACTTC
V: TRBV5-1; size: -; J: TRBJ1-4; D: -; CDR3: CASSLGTHGGPEKLFF; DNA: TGCGCCAGCAGCTTGGGAACCCACGGGGGTCCCGAAAAACTGTTTTTT
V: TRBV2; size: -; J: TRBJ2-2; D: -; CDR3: CASSERAALNTGELFF; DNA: TGTGCCAGCAGTGAACGAGCGGCCCTTAACACCGGGGAGCTGTTTTTT
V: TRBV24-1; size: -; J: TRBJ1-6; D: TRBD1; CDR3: CATSVLDRWGLGLHF; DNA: TGTGCCACCAGTGTCCTGGACAGGTGGGGGCTGGGTCTCCACTTT
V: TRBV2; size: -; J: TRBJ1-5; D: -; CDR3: CASSEGNQPQHF; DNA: TGTGCCAGCAGCGAGGGAAATCAGCCCCAGCATTTT
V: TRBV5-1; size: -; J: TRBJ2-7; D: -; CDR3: CASSLGRPRGEQYF; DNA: TGCGCCAGCAGCTTGGGTAGGCCCCGGGGCGAGCAGTACTTC
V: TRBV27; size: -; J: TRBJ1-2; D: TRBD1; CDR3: CASSSPGTGGRNGYTF; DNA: TGTGCCAGCAGTTCTCCCGGGACAGGGGGACGAAATGGCTACACCTTC
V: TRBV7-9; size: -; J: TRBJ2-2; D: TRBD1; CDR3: CASGLGQAVGELFF; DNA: TGTGCCAGTGGCCTTGGACAGGCTGTCGGGGAGCTGTTTTTT
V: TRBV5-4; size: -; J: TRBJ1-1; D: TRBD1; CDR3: CASSYRGGTEAFF; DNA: TGTGCCAGCAGCTACAGGGGAGGAACTGAAGCTTTCTTT
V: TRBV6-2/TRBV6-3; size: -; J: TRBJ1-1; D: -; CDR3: CASSREGDTEAFF; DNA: TGTGCCAGCAGCCGGGAGGGCGACACTGAAGCTTTCTTT
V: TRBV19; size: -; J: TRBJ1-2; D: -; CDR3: CASSPSGGGYTF; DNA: TGTGCCAGTAGCCCCTCGGGTGGCGGCTACACCTTC
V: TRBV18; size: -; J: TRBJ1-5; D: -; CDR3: CASSPGGINQPQHF; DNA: TGTGCCAGCTCACCGGGAGGGATCAATCAGCCCCAGCATTTT
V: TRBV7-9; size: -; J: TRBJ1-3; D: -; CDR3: CASSFFSGNTIYF; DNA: TGTGCCAGCAGTTTCTTTTCTGGAAACACCATATATTTT
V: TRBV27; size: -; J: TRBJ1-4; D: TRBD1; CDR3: CASSLYAGQVNEKLFF; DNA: TGTGCCAGCAGTTTATACGCTGGACAGGTTAATGAAAAACTGTTTTTT
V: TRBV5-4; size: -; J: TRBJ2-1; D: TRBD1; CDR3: CASSHKGQNNEQFF; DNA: TGTGCCAGCAGCCACAAGGGACAGAACAATGAGCAGTTCTTC
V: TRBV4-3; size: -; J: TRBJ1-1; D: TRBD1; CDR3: CASSQDDQGARMLGTEAFF; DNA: TGCGCCAGCAGCCAAGATGATCAGGGGGCACGGATGTTAGGAACTGAAGCTTTCTTT
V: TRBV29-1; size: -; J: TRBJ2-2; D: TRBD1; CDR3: CSASEGAYGELFF; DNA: TGCAGCGCATCAGAGGGGGCGTACGGGGAGCTGTTTTTT
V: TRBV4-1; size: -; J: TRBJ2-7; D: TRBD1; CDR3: CASSPKTGPPYEQYF; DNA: TGCGCCAGCAGCCCGAAGACAGGGCCACCCTACGAGCAGTACTTC
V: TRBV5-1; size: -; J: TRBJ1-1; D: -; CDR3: CASSSNRVRNTEAFF; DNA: TGCGCCAGCAGCTCCAACAGGGTAAGGAACACTGAAGCTTTCTTT
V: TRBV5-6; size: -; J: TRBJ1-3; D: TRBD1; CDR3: CASRFTGAGNTIYF; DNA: TGTGCCAGCAGGTTCACAGGGGCTGGAAACACCATATATTTT
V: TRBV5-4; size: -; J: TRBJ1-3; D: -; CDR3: CASSPQGSGNTIYF; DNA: TGTGCCAGCAGTCCTCAGGGCTCTGGAAACACCATATATTTT
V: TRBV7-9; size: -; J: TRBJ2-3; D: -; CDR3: CASGPFLGEDTQYF; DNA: TGTGCCAGTGGGCCCTTTTTGGGTGAAGATACGCAGTATTTT
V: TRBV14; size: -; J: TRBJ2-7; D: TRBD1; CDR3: CASSQVFPGQGTYEQYF; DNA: TGTGCCAGCAGCCAAGTCTTCCCGGGACAGGGCACCTACGAGCAGTACTTC
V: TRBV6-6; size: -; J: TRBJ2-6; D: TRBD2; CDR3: CASSLAGGRTGANVLTF; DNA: TGTGCCAGCAGTCTAGCGGGGGGGCGAACTGGGGCCAACGTCCTGACTTTC
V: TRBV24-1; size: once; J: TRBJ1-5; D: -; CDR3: CATSDYQGSQPQHF; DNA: TGTGCCACCAGTGATTATCAGGGTAGCCAGCCCCAGCATTTT
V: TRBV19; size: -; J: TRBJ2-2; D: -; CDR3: CASTTLQGIGELFF; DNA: TGTGCCAGTACCACTTTACAGGGCATCGGGGAGCTGTTTTTT
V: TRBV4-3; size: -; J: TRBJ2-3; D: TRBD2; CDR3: CASSQGDYRDTQYF; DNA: TGCGCCAGCAGCCAAGGGGACTATAGAGATACGCAGTATTTT
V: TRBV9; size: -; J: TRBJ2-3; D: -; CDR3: CASSSGASAFTDTQYF; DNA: TGTGCCAGCAGCTCAGGGGCCAGCGCGTTCACAGATACGCAGTATTTT
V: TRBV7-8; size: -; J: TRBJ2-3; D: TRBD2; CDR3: CASSVAGTTPNTDTQYF; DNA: TGTGCCAGCAGCGTTGCCGGGACTACGCCAAACACAGATACGCAGTATTTT
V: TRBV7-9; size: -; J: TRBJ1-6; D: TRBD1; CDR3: CASTNLDRVYNSPLHF; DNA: TGTGCCAGCACCAATTTAGACAGGGTGTATAATTCACCCCTCCACTTT
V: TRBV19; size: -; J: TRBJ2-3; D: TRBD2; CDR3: CASKLAAKDTQYF; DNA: TGTGCCAGTAAACTAGCGGCTAAAGATACGCAGTATTTT
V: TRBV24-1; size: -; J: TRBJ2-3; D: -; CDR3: CATSDLTKSGGGNTQYF; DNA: TGTGCCACCAGTGACCTGACCAAGAGCGGCGGAGGGAATACGCAGTATTTT
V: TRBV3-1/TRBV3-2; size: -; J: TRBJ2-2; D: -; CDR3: CASSQAVGELFF; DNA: TGTGCCAGCAGCCAAGCAGTCGGGGAGCTGTTTTTT
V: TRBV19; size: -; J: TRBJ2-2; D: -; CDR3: CASQGTNTGELFF; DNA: TGTGCCAGTCAGGGAACGAACACCGGGGAGCTGTTTTTT
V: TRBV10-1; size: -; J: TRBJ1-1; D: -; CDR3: CASSGQLNTEAFF; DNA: TGCGCCAGCAGCGGACAATTGAACACTGAAGCTTTCTTT
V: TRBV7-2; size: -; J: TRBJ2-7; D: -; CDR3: CASSLAQGGNSAEQYF; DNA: TGTGCCAGCAGCTTAGCCCAGGGGGGTAATAGCGCCGAGCAGTACTTC
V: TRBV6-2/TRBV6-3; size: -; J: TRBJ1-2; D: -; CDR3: CASSPTENYGYTF; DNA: TGTGCCAGCAGTCCGACAGAGAACTATGGCTACACCTTC
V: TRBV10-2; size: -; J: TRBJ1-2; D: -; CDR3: CASSMGPPDYGYTF; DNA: TGCGCCAGCAGTATGGGGCCCCCGGACTATGGCTACACCTTC
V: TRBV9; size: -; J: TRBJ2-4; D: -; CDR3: CASSALPGGNIQYF; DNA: TGTGCCAGCAGCGCCCTGCCTGGGGGGAACATTCAGTACTTC
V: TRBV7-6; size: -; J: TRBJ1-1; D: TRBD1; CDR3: CASRLTGGPNTEAFF; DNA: TGTGCCAGCAGATTAACAGGGGGACCGAACACTGAAGCTTTCTTT
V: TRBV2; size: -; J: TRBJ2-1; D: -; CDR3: CASSGRSREQFF; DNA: TGTGCCAGCAGTGGGAGGAGCCGTGAGCAGTTCTTC
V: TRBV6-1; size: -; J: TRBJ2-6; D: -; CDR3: CASGEEPISGANVLTF; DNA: TGTGCCAGCGGGGAAGAGCCGATCTCTGGGGCCAACGTCCTGACTTTC
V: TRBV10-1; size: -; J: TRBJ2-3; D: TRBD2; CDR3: CASSIATSGGTDTQYF; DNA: TGCGCCAGCAGCATTGCGACTAGCGGGGGAACAGATACGCAGTATTTT
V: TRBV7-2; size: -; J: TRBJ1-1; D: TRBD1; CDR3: CASSSLTGSNEAFF; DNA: TGTGCCAGCAGCTCCCTGACAGGGTCTAATGAAGCTTTCTTT